The clone carrying this TCR beta chain was counted at least ten times. Its antigen is undetermined. The sample originates from a study of T-cell memory formation after mild COVID-19. Study overall: TCR clusters were mostly confined to one donor each. General observations from the study: Some responding clones appeared in pre-infection memory, suggesting cross-reactive memory joined. Clones that contracted clustered mainly in CM and EM if CD4+ and in EMRA if CD8+.

5'RACE with constant-segment primers yielded barcoded, UMI-tagged TCR alpha and TCR beta cDNA libraries. TCRdb used MiXCR to reprocess the 5' RACE reads, holding one entry per CDR3 protein. Of a few hundred thousand distinct CDR3 sequences detected, approximately 8% appear once; the ten largest clones hold approximately 23%. V was clipped by 5 bases and J by 8 bases; unmatched bases: 11. From germline, CDR1 is SGHRS and CDR2 YFSETQ. The CDR3 loop spans 14 amino acids. This clonotype was sampled from a man aged 18 to 35 who had mild COVID-19 (a few samples of this study predate the infection). Cell type and time point are not known. V usage is TRBV5-1 and J usage is TRBJ2-3, with 7 bases aligning to TRBD1. The sequenced material came from PBMCs or a T cell subset sorted from them (not recorded which). The CDR3 DNA follows: TGCGCCAGCAGGGAAGGAACAGGGGTCCCTACGCAGTATTTT. This gives the protein CASREGTGVPTQYF. The whole variable domain, filled in from reference TRBV5-1 and TRBJ2-3, reads KAGVTQTPRYLIKTRGQQVTLSCSPISGHRSVSWYQQTPGQGLQFLFEYFSETQRNKGNFPGRFSGRQFSNSRSEMNVSTLELGDSALYLCASREGTGVPTQYFGPGTRLTVL.